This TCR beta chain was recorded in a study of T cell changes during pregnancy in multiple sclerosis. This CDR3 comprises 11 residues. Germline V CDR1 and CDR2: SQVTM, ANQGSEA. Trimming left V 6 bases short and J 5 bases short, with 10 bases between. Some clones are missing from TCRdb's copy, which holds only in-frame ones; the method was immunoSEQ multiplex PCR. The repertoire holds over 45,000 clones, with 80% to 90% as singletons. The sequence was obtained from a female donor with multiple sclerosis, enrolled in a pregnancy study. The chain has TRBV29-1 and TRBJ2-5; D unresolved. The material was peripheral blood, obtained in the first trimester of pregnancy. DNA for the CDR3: TGCAGCGTGTCAGCCAGGGAGACCCAGTACTTC. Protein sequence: CSVSARETQYF.